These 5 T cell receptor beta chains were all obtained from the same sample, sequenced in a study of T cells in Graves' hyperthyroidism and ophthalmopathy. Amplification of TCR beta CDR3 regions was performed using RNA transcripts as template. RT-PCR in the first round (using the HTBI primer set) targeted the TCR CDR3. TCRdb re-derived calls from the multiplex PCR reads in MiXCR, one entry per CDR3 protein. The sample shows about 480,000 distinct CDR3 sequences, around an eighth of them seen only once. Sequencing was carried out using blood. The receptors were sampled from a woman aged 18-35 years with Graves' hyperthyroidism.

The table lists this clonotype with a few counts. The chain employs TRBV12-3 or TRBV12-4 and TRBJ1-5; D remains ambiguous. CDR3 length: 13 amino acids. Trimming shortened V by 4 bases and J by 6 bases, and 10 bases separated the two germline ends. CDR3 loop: CASSSPGVQPQHF. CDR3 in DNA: TGTGCCAGCAGTTCACCCGGGGTTCAGCCCCAGCATTTT.

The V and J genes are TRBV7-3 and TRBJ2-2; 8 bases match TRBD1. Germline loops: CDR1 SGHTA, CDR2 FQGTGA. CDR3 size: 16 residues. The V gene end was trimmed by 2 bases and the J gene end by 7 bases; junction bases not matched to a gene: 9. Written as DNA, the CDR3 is TGTGCCAGCAGCTTACTCCCTCAGGGGGCGGTCGGGGAGCTGTTTTTT. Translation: CASSLLPQGAVGELFF.

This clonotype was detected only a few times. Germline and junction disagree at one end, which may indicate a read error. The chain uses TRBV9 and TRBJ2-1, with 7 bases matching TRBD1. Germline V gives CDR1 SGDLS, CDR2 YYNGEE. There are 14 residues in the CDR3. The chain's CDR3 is CASSAWDSYSEQFF. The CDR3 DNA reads TGTGCCAGCAGCGCGTGGGACAGCTACAGTGAGCAGTTCTTC.

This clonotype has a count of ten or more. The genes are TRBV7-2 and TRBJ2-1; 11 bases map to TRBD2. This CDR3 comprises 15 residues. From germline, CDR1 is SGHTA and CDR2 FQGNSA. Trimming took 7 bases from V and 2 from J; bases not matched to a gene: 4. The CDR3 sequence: CASNLAGGTYNEQFF. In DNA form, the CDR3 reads TGTGCCAGCAATCTAGCGGGAGGAACCTACAATGAGCAGTTCTTC.

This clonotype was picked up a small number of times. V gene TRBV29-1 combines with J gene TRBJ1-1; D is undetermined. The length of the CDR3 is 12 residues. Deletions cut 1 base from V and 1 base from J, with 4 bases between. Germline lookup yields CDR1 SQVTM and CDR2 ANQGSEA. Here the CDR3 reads CSVEVWNTEAFF. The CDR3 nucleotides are TGCAGCGTTGAAGTGTGGAACACTGAAGCTTTCTTT.